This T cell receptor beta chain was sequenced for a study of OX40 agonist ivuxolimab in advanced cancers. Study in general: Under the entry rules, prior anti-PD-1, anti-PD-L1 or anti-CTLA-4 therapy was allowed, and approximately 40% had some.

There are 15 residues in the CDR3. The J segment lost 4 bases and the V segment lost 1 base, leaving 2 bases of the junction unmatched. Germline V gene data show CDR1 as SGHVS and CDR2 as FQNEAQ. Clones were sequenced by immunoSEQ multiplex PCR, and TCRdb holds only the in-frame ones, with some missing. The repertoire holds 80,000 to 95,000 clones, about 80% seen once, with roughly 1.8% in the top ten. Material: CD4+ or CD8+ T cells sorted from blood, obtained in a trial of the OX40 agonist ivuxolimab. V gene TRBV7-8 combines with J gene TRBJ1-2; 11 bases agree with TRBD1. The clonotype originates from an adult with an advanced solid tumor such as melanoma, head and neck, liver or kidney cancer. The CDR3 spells CASSLGTGGTYGYTF. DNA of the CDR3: TGTGCCAGCAGCTTAGGGACAGGGGGCACCTATGGCTACACCTTC.